A single sample is the source of the 30 T cell receptor beta chains below, sequenced in a study of control samples from healthy donors and cancer patients (dated by TCRdb to about 2020). Libraries were made using the immunoSEQ multiplex PCR assay. TCRdb provides this immuneACCESS table in a form limited to in-frame rearrangements. Some clones are lacking; in checked studies, under half of them reflect an unresolved V gene, and why the rest are absent is not known. This sample is represented by 110,000 or so clones; 89% of them were singletons. The ten biggest clones cover less than 40% of the sample. Sequences were obtained from blood. The receptor set was obtained from a man aged 50-60 years in good health.

The rearrangement uses TRBV9 and TRBJ2-3, with D unclear. Germline-derived CDR1 and CDR2 are SGDLS and YYNGEE. V lost 0 bases and J 2 bases, leaving 10 bases between the germline ends. The CDR3 is 15 amino acids. This chain's CDR3 is CASSVGVYTTDTQYF. As DNA, the CDR3 is TGTGCCAGCAGCGTAGGAGTTTACACCACAGATACGCAGTATTTT. The full variable domain, rest sourced from reference TRBV9 and TRBJ2-3, is DSGVTQTPKHLITATGQRVTLRCSPRSGDLSVYWYQQSLDQGLQFLIQYYNGEERAKGNILERFSAQQFPDLHSELNLSSLELGDSALYFCASSVGVYTTDTQYFGPGTRLTVL.

The chain joins TRBV7-8 to TRBJ2-1; 10 bases are shared with TRBD2. V lost 1 base to trimming and J lost 7 bases; unmatched junction nucleotides: 4. Germline CDR1 and CDR2: SGHVS and FQNEAQ. The CDR3 runs 15 residues. This CDR3 is CASSLEAGGLNEQFF. CDR3 nucleotide sequence: TGTGCCAGCAGCTTAGAAGCGGGGGGGCTAAATGAGCAGTTCTTC.

The rearrangement joins TRBV2 to TRBJ2-1; 8 bases map to TRBD2. V shed 8 bases and J 0 bases; nucleotides not matched to a gene: 9. The CDR3 length is 16 residues. CDR1 and CDR2 from the germline V gene are SNHLY and FYNNEI. CDR3 bases: TGTGCCAGCCTAGCGGGTTCCTTAAGCTCCTACAATGAGCAGTTCTTC. Protein: CASLAGSLSSYNEQFF.

There are a few counts of this clone. The V and J genes are TRBV5-1 and TRBJ2-7; 10 bases are a match to TRBD2. V lost 0 bases and J lost 4; bases outside the gene matches: 4. Germline V gene lookup returns CDR1 SGHRS and CDR2 YFSETQ. This CDR3 contains 15 residues. The CDR3 spells CASSLASGGQYEQYF. The CDR3, as DNA: TGCGCCAGCAGCTTGGCTAGCGGGGGCCAGTACGAGCAGTACTTC.

This clone appeared a single time. This chain uses TRBV5-8 with TRBJ1-2, with 8 positions matching TRBD1. The V segment lost 0 bases and the J segment 4 bases; nucleotides outside the gene matches: 11. The germline CDR1 and CDR2 sequences are SGHTS and YDEGEE. The CDR3 loop spans 17 amino acids. CDR3 sequence: CASSLGYAGGRAYGYTF. DNA of the CDR3: TGTGCCAGCAGCTTGGGGTATGCAGGGGGCAGGGCCTATGGCTACACCTTC.

This chain links TRBV19 with TRBJ2-5, with 14 bases that match TRBD2. The germline gives CDR1 LNHDA, CDR2 SQIVND (reference sequence). V shed 3 bases, J shed 10 bases, and the junction held 7 bases outside the gene matches. The CDR3 length is 15 residues. The CDR3 DNA sequence: TGTGCCAGTAGTATCCGACTAGCGGGGGGGCGGGACCAGTACTTC. Translation: CASSIRLAGGRDQYF.

V and J are TRBV29-1 and TRBJ1-2, with D tentatively TRBD1 (5 bases). The V end was cut by 4 bases, the J end by 4 bases, with 13 bases between. CDR3 length: 13 amino acids. Germline CDR1 reads SQVTM; CDR2 reads ANQGSEA. This CDR3 is CSVGATEFYGYTF. CDR3 nucleotides: TGCAGCGTTGGTGCGACAGAGTTCTATGGCTACACCTTC.

This clone was seen a handful of times. The V call is TRBV7-2, the J call TRBJ2-3; 9 bases are shared with TRBD2. Germline CDR1 reads SGHTA; CDR2 reads FQGNSA. V lost 4 bases, J lost 2 bases, and 4 bases stayed unmatched. CDR3 size: 15 residues. CDR3 nucleotides: TGTGCCAGCAGCTCCCTAGCGGGGTTCACAGATACGCAGTATTTT. Translating it yields CASSSLAGFTDTQYF.

This sequence joins TRBV28 and TRBJ2-7; a possible D gene is TRBD1 (7 bases). Germline CDR1 is MDHEN and CDR2 is SYDVKM. This CDR3 comprises 18 residues. Trimming cost V 5 bases and J 2 bases, with 25 bases left between them. CDR3 region: CASSPAGQPISTTYEQYF. In DNA form, the CDR3 reads TGTGCCAGCAGTCCCGCGGGACAGCCAATATCCACCACCTACGAGCAGTACTTC.

This clone was observed a few times. V and J are TRBV5-4 and TRBJ1-3, with 8 bases lining up with TRBD1. The CDR3 runs 16 residues. Per germline, CDR1 SGHNT and CDR2 YYREEE (reference sequence). The junction had 4 bases not matched to a gene; V was cut back by 2 bases and J by 0 bases. The CDR3 coding sequence is TGTGCCAGCAGCTTAGGAGGACAGGGCTCTGGAAACACCATATATTTT. It is translated as CASSLGGQGSGNTIYF.

CDR3 sequence: CASSYSTGGNSEQYF. Written as DNA, the CDR3 is TGTGCCAGCAGTTATAGTACGGGAGGTAACTCCGAGCAGTACTTC. The chain uses TRBV27 and TRBJ2-7, with 7 nucleotides matching TRBD2. Germline V gives CDR1 MNHEY, CDR2 SMNVEV (reference sequence). The CDR3 totals 15 residues. V shed 4 bases and J 6 bases; nucleotides not matched to a gene: 12.

This sequence joins TRBV18 and TRBJ1-1; 7 nucleotides line up with TRBD1. The CDR3 is made up of 14 amino acids. Germline-derived CDR1 and CDR2 are KGHSH and LQKENI. J gave up 5 bases and V 3 bases, and 6 bases lay outside the gene matches. The chain's CDR3 is CASSPGRGGTEAFF. For the CDR3, the DNA is TGTGCCAGCTCACCCGGCAGGGGGGGGACTGAAGCTTTCTTT.

The gene calls are TRBV12-3 or TRBV12-4 and TRBJ1-1; maybe TRBD1 (5 bases). The CDR3 spans 12 residues. V was clipped by 1 base and J by 7 bases, with 7 bases between them. The DNA of the CDR3 is TGTGCCAGCAGTTTAGGGACACTTGAAGCTTTCTTT. This gives the protein CASSLGTLEAFF.

J is TRBJ2-5 and V is TRBV3-1 (or the pseudogene TRBV3-2), with TRBD1 matching over 8 bases. This CDR3 spans 16 amino acids. CDR1 is LGHDT, CDR2 YNNKEL, per germline (reference sequence). The V and J ends lost 0 bases and 5 bases, in that order; junction bases with no gene match: 8. CDR3 in DNA: TGTGCCAGCAGCCAAGATGGCAGGGGGCGAAAGGAGACCCAGTACTTC. It is translated as CASSQDGRGRKETQYF.

This chain links TRBV30 with TRBJ1-1; 8 bases agree with TRBD1. Per the germline V gene, CDR1 is GTSNPN and CDR2 is SVGIG (reference sequence). The CDR3 totals 13 residues. The J segment lost 0 bases and the V segment lost 5 bases, leaving 2 bases of the junction unmatched. CDR3 loop: CAWDRGLNTEAFF. The CDR3 nucleotides read TGTGCCTGGGACAGGGGATTGAACACTGAAGCTTTCTTT.

The chain carries TRBV5-6 and TRBJ1-6; no clear D gene. CDR3 size: 12 residues. Germline V gene data show CDR1 as SGHDT and CDR2 as YYEEEE. V lost 0 bases and J 11 bases, leaving 6 bases between the germline ends. CDR3 protein: CASSLGRPPLHF. CDR3 coding DNA: TGTGCCAGCAGCTTGGGTAGGCCACCCCTCCACTTT. The full variable domain, completed using reference TRBV5-6 and TRBJ1-6, is DAGVTQSPTHLIKTRGQQVTLRCSPKSGHDTVSWYQQALGQGPQFIFQYYEEEERQRGNFPDRFSGHQFPNYSSELNVNALLLGDSALYLCASSLGRPPLHFGNGTRLTVT.

This chain joins TRBV7-2 and TRBJ1-2, with TRBD1 matching over 7 bases. J gave up 6 bases and V 1 base, and 2 bases lay outside the gene matches. This CDR3 is built from 13 residues. Germline-derived CDR1 and CDR2 are SGHTA and FQGNSA. The CDR3 DNA reads TGTGCCAGCAGCTTAGGACAGGGTGATGGCTACACCTTC. The encoded protein is CASSLGQGDGYTF.

V and J are TRBV11-2 and TRBJ2-5; possibly TRBD1 or TRBD2 for D (6 bases each). Germline V lookup: CDR1 SGHAT, CDR2 FQNNGV. The CDR3 contains 16 residues. V lost 0 bases and J 2 bases, leaving 13 bases between the germline ends. In nucleotides, the CDR3 is TGTGCCAGCAGCTTAGAAGGGGGAGGAAATCAAGAGACCCAGTACTTC. It translates to CASSLEGGGNQETQYF.

Turning to this clone: A read error may account for a junction end that differs from germline. The chain couples TRBV18 to TRBJ1-1; tentatively, D is TRBD1 (5 bases). Germline values: CDR1 KGHSH, CDR2 LQKENI. This CDR3 is built from 14 residues. CDR3 residues: CASSPGGGNAEAFF. The DNA of the CDR3 is TGTGCCAGCTCTCCCGGGGGAGGGAACGCTGAAGCTTTCTTT.

The chain joins TRBV11-2 to TRBJ1-1; D remains ambiguous. V lost 3 bases to trimming and J lost 2 bases, with 10 bases between them. CDR1 is SGHAT and CDR2 is FQNNGV in the germline V gene. The CDR3 totals 14 residues. The CDR3 here is CASSFNAPNTEAFF. CDR3 DNA: TGTGCCAGCAGCTTCAACGCCCCAAACACTGAAGCTTTCTTT. Full variable domain (rest looked up from reference TRBV11-2 and TRBJ1-1): EAGVAQSPRYKIIEKRQSVAFWCNPISGHATLYWYQQILGQGPKLLIQFQNNGVVDDSQLPKDRFSAERLKGVDSTLKIQPAKLEDSAVYLCASSFNAPNTEAFFGQGTRLTVV.

The V call is TRBV4-3, the J call TRBJ1-2; TRBD1 matches 7 bases. Germline CDR1 is LGHNA and CDR2 is YSLEER. The CDR3 runs to 15 residues. J was trimmed by 4 bases and V by 1 base; bases with no gene match: 6. For the CDR3, the DNA is TGCGCCAGCAGCCAAGCCCCGACAGGGCTCTATGGCTACACCTTC. This encodes CASSQAPTGLYGYTF.

The rearrangement links TRBV27 to TRBJ1-2; D gene ambiguous. The CDR3 runs 13 residues. CDR1 and CDR2 (germline): MNHEY, SMNVEV (reference sequence). Trimming removed 6 bases from V and 8 bases from J, with 16 bases in between. The CDR3 region has the DNA TGTGCCAGCAGCCTCAGCCCCGGAGAGGGCTACACCTTC. It codes for CASSLSPGEGYTF.

The rearrangement joins TRBV7-2 to TRBJ1-4, with unresolved D. The V end lost 5 bases, the J end lost 5 bases, and 12 bases lay between the germline ends. The CDR3 length is 14 residues. Germline V lookup: CDR1 SGHTA, CDR2 FQGNSA. The chain's CDR3 is CASSAPGRNEKLFF. The CDR3 DNA reads as TGTGCCAGCAGCGCTCCCGGACGGAATGAAAAACTGTTTTTT.

The chain employs TRBV5-1 and TRBJ1-1, with D unresolved. The CDR3 has 14 amino acids. CDR1 and CDR2 (germline): SGHRS, YFSETQ. V lost 5 bases, J lost 5 bases, and 16 bases lay in between. The DNA of the CDR3 is TGCGCCAGCAGGGGTTTGAAAGGTGGAACTGAAGCTTTCTTT. As protein: CASRGLKGGTEAFF.

The rearrangement uses TRBV5-6 and TRBJ1-1, with a weak D call TRBD1 (5 bases). Trimming took off 0 bases at V and 5 bases at J, with 26 bases between the two ends. The CDR3 covers 19 residues. Germline values: CDR1 SGHDT, CDR2 YYEEEE. This chain's CDR3 is CASSLEERGNQLSGTEAFF. In DNA, the CDR3 is TGTGCCAGCAGCTTGGAAGAGAGGGGTAACCAACTTTCGGGGACTGAAGCTTTCTTT.

The chain is built from TRBV7-8 and TRBJ2-6, with D uncertain. Germline V CDR1 and CDR2: SGHVS, FQNEAQ. V lost 1 base and J 0 bases, leaving 4 bases between the germline ends. The CDR3 runs 15 residues. CDR3 nucleotides: TGTGCCAGCAGCTTAGGGTACTCTGGGGCCAACGTCCTGACTTTC. Its translation is CASSLGYSGANVLTF.

The chain employs TRBV10-3 and TRBJ1-4, with no clear D. CDR3 size: 13 residues. The germline V gene has CDR1 ENHRY and CDR2 SYGVKD. Trimming shortened V by 6 bases and J by 2 bases, and 7 bases separated the two germline ends. The CDR3 protein is CAIRKWTNEKLFF. CDR3 DNA: TGTGCCATCAGAAAATGGACTAATGAAAAACTGTTTTTT.

This chain links TRBV4-2 with TRBJ2-5; D is unresolved. The V gene's germline CDR1 is LGHNA and CDR2 YNFKEQ. V was cut by 7 bases and J by 0 bases, with 12 bases left in between. The length of the CDR3 is 14 residues. This CDR3 reads CASKPGRNQETQYF. CDR3 bases: TGTGCCAGCAAACCAGGCCGGAACCAAGAGACCCAGTACTTC.

The chain combines TRBV6-5 with TRBJ1-1; D might be TRBD1 (6 bases). V lost 2 bases and J 0 bases, leaving 10 bases between the germline ends. Germline CDR1 reads MNHEY; CDR2 reads SVGAGI. The CDR3 totals 15 residues. CDR3 sequence: CASSYGDRLNTEAFF. Written as DNA, the CDR3 is TGTGCCAGCAGTTACGGTGACAGGCTGAACACTGAAGCTTTCTTT.

In DNA, the CDR3 is TGTGCCAGCAGCGTAGAGGCATCTGGGGCCAACGTCCTGACTTTC. It specifies CASSVEASGANVLTF. The chain joins TRBV9 to TRBJ2-6; the D is unclear. The CDR3 is made up of 15 amino acids. V was pared by 0 bases and J by 1 base, with 5 bases between. Germline CDR1 SGDLS, CDR2 YYNGEE.